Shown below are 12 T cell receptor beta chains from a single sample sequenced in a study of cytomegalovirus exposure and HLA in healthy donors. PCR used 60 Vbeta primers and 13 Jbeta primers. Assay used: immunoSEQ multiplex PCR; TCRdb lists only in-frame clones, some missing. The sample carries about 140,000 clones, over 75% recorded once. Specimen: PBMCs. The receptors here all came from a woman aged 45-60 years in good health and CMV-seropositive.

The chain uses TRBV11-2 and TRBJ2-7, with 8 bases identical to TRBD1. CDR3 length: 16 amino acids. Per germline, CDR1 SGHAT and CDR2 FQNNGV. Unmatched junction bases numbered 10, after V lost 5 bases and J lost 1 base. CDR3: CASSPLGRTGSYEQYF. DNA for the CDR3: TGTGCCAGCAGCCCCCTAGGCCGGACAGGGTCCTACGAGCAGTACTTC.

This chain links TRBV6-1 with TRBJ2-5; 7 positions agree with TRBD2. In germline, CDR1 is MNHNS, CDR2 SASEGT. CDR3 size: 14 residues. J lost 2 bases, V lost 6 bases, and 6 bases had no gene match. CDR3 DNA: TGTGCCAGCAGCGTCGGGGGGATACAAGAGACCCAGTACTTC. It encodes CASSVGGIQETQYF.

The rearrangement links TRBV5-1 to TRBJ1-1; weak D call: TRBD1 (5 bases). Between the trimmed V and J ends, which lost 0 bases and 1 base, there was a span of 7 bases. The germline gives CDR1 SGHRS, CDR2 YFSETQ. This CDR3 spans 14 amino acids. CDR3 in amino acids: CASSLVGQNTEAFF. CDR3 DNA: TGCGCCAGCAGCTTGGTGGGGCAGAACACTGAAGCTTTCTTT.

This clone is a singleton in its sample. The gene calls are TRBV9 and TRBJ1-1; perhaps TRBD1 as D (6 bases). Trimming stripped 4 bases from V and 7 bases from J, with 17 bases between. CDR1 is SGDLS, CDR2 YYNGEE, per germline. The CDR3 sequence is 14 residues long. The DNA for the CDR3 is TGTGCCAGCAGCCCCCAGTGGGGGCCGGGTGAAGCTTTCTTT. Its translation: CASSPQWGPGEAFF.

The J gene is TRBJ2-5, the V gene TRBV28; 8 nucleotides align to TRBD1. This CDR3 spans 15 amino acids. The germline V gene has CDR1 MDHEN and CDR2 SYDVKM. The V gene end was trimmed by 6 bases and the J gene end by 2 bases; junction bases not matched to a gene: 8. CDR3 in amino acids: CASRIVGQGQETQYF. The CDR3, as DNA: TGTGCCAGCAGAATCGTAGGACAGGGTCAAGAGACCCAGTACTTC.

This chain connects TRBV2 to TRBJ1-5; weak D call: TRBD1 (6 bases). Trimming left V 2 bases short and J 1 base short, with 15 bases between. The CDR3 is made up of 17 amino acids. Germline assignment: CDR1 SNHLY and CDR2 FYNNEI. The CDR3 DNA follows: TGTGCCAGCAGTGAAAGGAGGGGGGGTGGAAGCAATCAGCCCCAGCATTTT. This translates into CASSERRGGGSNQPQHF.

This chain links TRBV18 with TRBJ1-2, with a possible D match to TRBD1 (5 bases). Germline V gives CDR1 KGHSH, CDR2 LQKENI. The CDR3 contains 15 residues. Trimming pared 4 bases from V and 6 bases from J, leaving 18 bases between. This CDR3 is CASSQEAPTGDGYTF. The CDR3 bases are TGTGCCAGCTCACAGGAAGCGCCGACGGGGGATGGCTACACCTTC.

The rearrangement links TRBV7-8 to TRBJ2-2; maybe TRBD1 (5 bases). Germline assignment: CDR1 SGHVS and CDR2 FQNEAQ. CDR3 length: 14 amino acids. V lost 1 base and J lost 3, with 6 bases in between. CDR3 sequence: CASSLEGYTGELFF. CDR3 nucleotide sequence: TGTGCCAGCAGCTTAGAGGGGTACACCGGGGAGCTGTTTTTT.

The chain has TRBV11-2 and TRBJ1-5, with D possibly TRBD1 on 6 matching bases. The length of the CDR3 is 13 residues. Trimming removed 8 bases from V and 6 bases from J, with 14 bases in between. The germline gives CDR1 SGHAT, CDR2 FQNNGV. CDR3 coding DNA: TGTGCCAGCTCCGGGGGGGGCCGTCAGCCCCAGCATTTT. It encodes CASSGGGRQPQHF.

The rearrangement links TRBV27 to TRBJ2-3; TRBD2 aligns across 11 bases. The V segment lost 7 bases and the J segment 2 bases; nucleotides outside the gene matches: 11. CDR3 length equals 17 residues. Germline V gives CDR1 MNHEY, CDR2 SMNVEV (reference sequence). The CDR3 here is CASKSPSGLADTDTQYF. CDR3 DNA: TGTGCCAGCAAATCACCCTCGGGACTAGCGGACACAGATACGCAGTATTTT.

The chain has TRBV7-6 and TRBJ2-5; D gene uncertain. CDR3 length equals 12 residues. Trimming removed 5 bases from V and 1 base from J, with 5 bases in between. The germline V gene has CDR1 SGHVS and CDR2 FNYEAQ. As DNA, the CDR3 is TGTGCCAGCAGCCCCCTCCAAGAGACCCAGTACTTC. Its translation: CASSPLQETQYF.

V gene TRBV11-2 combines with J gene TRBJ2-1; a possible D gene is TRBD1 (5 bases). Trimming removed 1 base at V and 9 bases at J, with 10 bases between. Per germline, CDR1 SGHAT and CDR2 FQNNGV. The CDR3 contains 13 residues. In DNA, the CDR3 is TGTGCCAGCAGCTTAGGCAGGGCCGCTGAGCAGTTCTTC. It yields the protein CASSLGRAAEQFF. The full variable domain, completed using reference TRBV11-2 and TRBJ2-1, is EAGVAQSPRYKIIEKRQSVAFWCNPISGHATLYWYQQILGQGPKLLIQFQNNGVVDDSQLPKDRFSAERLKGVDSTLKIQPAKLEDSAVYLCASSLGRAAEQFFGPGTRLTVL.